What follows is one T cell receptor beta chain and its context. The data were obtained in a study of blood T cell repertoires in COVID-19. Study summary: COVID-19 samples collected from the United States, Italy and Spain covered acute and convalescent phases.

V was clipped by 3 bases and J by 0 bases, with 9 bases between them. Per the germline V gene, CDR1 is LNHDA and CDR2 is SQIVND (reference sequence). This CDR3 contains 14 residues. In the study's own analysis: Estimated nucleated cell counts came from reference gene primer amplification. Sequencing used immunoSEQ multiplex PCR; TCRdb keeps in-frame clones, though not all of them. That table is the source of V, J and clone size, and D and trimming were worked out from the DNA. Found here are roughly 300,000 clones, around 80% of them singletons; the top ten hold 1% to 1.5%. The chain employs TRBV19 and TRBJ2-7; tentatively, D is TRBD2 (5 bases). This TCR derives from a woman aged 45-65 years with acute or convalescent COVID-19. The sequenced sample was peripheral blood. The CDR3, as DNA: TGTGCCAGTAGTATGGAAGAGGGCTCCTACGAGCAGTACTTC. Translated: CASSMEEGSYEQYF.